The 14 T cell receptor beta chains in this list originate from one sample, sequenced in a study of identifying expanded T cells in peripheral blood. Produced via immunoSEQ multiplex PCR; TCRdb's table is partial and in-frame only. The table lists around 91,000 clones, about 91% of them singletons. Sequencing input: blood. The source is a person aged 18 to 70 in good health.

CDR3 in amino acids: CASTSTGSGTQYF. CDR3 DNA sequence: TGTGCCAGCACCTCAACCGGTTCGGGTACGCAGTATTTT. The J gene is TRBJ2-3, the V gene TRBV6-1; no firm D call. The V end was cut by 7 bases, the J end by 8 bases, with 16 bases between. The germline V gene has CDR1 MNHNS and CDR2 SASEGT. The length of the CDR3 is 13 residues.

This clone was counted at least ten times. The V and J genes are TRBV7-3 and TRBJ1-5; tentative D call: TRBD1 (6 bases). CDR1 and CDR2 from the germline V gene are SGHTA and FQGTGA. Between the trimmed V and J ends, which lost 3 bases and 0 bases, there was a span of 6 bases. The CDR3 runs to 14 residues. CDR3 DNA: TGTGCCAGCAGCTTGGGACATAGCAATCAGCCCCAGCATTTT. Its translation: CASSLGHSNQPQHF.

The genes are TRBV9 and TRBJ2-2, with D possibly TRBD2 on 6 matching bases. The CDR3 sequence is 16 residues long. V was shortened by 4 bases and J by 5 bases, with 18 bases between the two germline ends. CDR1 and CDR2 (germline): SGDLS, YYNGEE. CDR3 amino acids: CASSFRETTGTGELFF. The CDR3 nucleotides read TGTGCCAGCAGCTTCCGGGAGACTACGGGAACCGGGGAGCTGTTTTTT.

This clone occurred once. This CDR3 is CAISEGDQPQHF. The CDR3 nucleotides are TGTGCCATCAGTGAGGGCGATCAGCCCCAGCATTTT. J is TRBJ1-5 and V is TRBV10-3; no reliable D call. Germline loops: CDR1 ENHRY, CDR2 SYGVKD. With 2 bases removed from V and 5 bases from J, the gap between germline ends came to 4 bases. The CDR3 runs to 12 residues.

The genes are TRBV4-3 and TRBJ2-3; D ambiguous. The CDR3 sequence is 15 residues long. Trimming left V 1 base short and J 4 bases short, with 12 bases between. Per germline, CDR1 LGHNA and CDR2 YSLEER. CDR3 coding DNA: TGCGCCAGCAGCCAAGCTGGGATTGTGCCAGATACGCAGTATTTT. Its protein product is CASSQAGIVPDTQYF.

J is TRBJ2-6 and V is TRBV10-3; 9 bases align to TRBD1. This CDR3 comprises 18 residues. CDR1 is ENHRY and CDR2 is SYGVKD in the germline V gene. V shed 3 bases, J shed 1 base, and the junction held 7 bases outside the gene matches. As DNA, the CDR3 is TGTGCCATCAGTGATCTCAGGACAGGGGTGTCTGGGGCCAACGTCCTGACTTTC. It encodes CAISDLRTGVSGANVLTF.

This chain uses TRBV6-6 with TRBJ2-1; D gene ambiguous. CDR1 is MNHNY, CDR2 SVGAGI, per germline (reference sequence). The CDR3 loop spans 12 amino acids. Trimming stripped 7 bases from V and 6 bases from J, with 10 bases between. The CDR3 loop is CASKSRTNEQFF. Here the CDR3 DNA reads TGTGCCAGCAAGAGCAGAACCAATGAGCAGTTCTTC.

In its sample, this clone was seen once. The chain is built from TRBV5-1 and TRBJ2-5; 12 nucleotides agree with TRBD2. V shed 6 bases and J 3 bases; nucleotides not matched to a gene: 9. The CDR3 has 16 amino acids. Germline V gene lookup returns CDR1 SGHRS and CDR2 YFSETQ. The CDR3 DNA follows: TGCGCCAGCAATGACAGACTAGCGGGGGCTGAAGAGACCCAGTACTTC. Its translation: CASNDRLAGAEETQYF.

J is TRBJ2-7 and V is TRBV28; D might be TRBD1 (6 bases). The CDR3 is made up of 12 amino acids. V shed 5 bases and J shed 8 bases, with 13 bases lying between them. Germline V CDR1 and CDR2: MDHEN, SYDVKM. The CDR3 region has the DNA TGTGCCAGCAGTGTGCAGGGGACCCAGCAGTACTTC. It translates to CASSVQGTQQYF.

The chain recombines TRBV9 with TRBJ1-6; 8 bases match TRBD1. CDR1 and CDR2 from the germline V gene are SGDLS and YYNGEE. The CDR3 runs to 14 residues. Trimming at V came to 5 bases and at J to 9 bases, leaving 7 bases not matched to a gene. Here the CDR3 reads CASSRQGLGSPLHF. The DNA of the CDR3 is TGTGCCAGCAGTAGACAGGGGCTAGGTTCACCCCTCCACTTT.

The chain has TRBV6-1 and TRBJ2-3; D is undetermined. The germline CDR1 and CDR2 sequences are MNHNS and SASEGT. Trimming cost V 7 bases and J 3 bases, with 8 bases left between them. The CDR3 is 12 residues long. CDR3 nucleotide sequence: TGTGCCAGCACTAAACCTACAGATACGCAGTATTTT. Translation gives CASTKPTDTQYF.

This chain uses TRBV4-2 with TRBJ2-7; 11 nucleotides align to TRBD1. From germline, CDR1 is LGHNA and CDR2 YNFKEQ. CDR3 size: 19 residues. Trimming cost V 4 bases and J 1 base; bases outside gene matches: 15. Written as DNA, the CDR3 is TGTGCCAGCAGCCGCGACCTGGGGACAGGGGGGGCTGGTTCCTACGAGCAGTACTTC. Translated, it gives CASSRDLGTGGAGSYEQYF.

The gene calls are TRBV7-9 and TRBJ2-1, with 7 bases aligning to TRBD1. CDR3 length: 17 amino acids. Germline CDR1 SEHNR, CDR2 FQNEAQ (reference sequence). The V segment lost 2 bases and the J segment 4 bases; nucleotides outside the gene matches: 11. Here the CDR3 DNA reads TGTGCCAGCAGCTTAAAAGCCGAGACAGGGCTGTACAATGAGCAGTTCTTC. Translating gives CASSLKAETGLYNEQFF.

The chain combines TRBV19 with TRBJ2-2, with D unresolved. Germline CDR1 and CDR2: LNHDA and SQIVND (reference sequence). The CDR3 covers 14 residues. The V end was cut by 6 bases, the J end by 6 bases, with 14 bases between. CDR3 protein: CASSPTRYSGELFF. CDR3 DNA sequence: TGTGCCAGTAGCCCTACCAGGTACTCCGGGGAGCTGTTTTTT.